These 21 T cell receptor beta chains were all obtained from the same sample, sequenced in a study of shared clonotypes between healthy human individuals. Profiling relied on immunoSEQ multiplex PCR, and the TCRdb table lists in-frame clones only, not all of them. The sample shows a few million clones, roughly 90% of them seen only once. Material for sequencing was naive CD4+ T cells from PBMCs. Stated subset: CD45RA+ positively selected. The source of these receptors is a man aged 18 to 30 in good health. Some clones in this sample may be carry-over from other donors' samples.

V and J are TRBV19 and TRBJ2-3; D possibly matches TRBD1 or TRBD2 (5 bases each). Trimming pared 1 base from V and 0 bases from J, leaving 8 bases between. CDR3 size: 15 residues. Per the germline V gene, CDR1 is LNHDA and CDR2 is SQIVND (reference sequence). The CDR3, as DNA: TGTGCCAGTAGTATAGGAGGGGATAGCACAGATACGCAGTATTTT. Translating it yields CASSIGGDSTDTQYF.

As for this clone: Other DNA sequences of this sample code for an identical CDR3. The rearrangement joins TRBV18 to TRBJ2-5; perhaps TRBD2 as D (5 bases). CDR3 size: 13 residues. From germline, CDR1 is KGHSH and CDR2 LQKENI. Trimming stripped 2 bases from V and 3 bases from J, with 7 bases between. The CDR3 here is CASSPGAEETQYF. CDR3 sequence (DNA): TGTGCCAGCTCACCAGGAGCGGAAGAGACCCAGTACTTC.

In DNA form, the CDR3 reads TGTGCCAGCAGCCTGACTAGCGGCCTTCGGAATGAGCAGTTCTTC. This translates into CASSLTSGLRNEQFF. J is TRBJ2-1 and V is TRBV5-6; 9 bases align to TRBD2. V was clipped by 4 bases and J by 7 bases; unmatched bases: 9. There are 15 residues in the CDR3. Germline-derived CDR1 and CDR2 are SGHDT and YYEEEE.

The rearrangement uses TRBV29-1 and TRBJ1-6; D unclear. The CDR3 has 13 residues. V was pared by 7 bases and J by 8 bases, with 15 bases between. Germline CDR1 SQVTM, CDR2 ANQGSEA. The chain's CDR3 is CSASVAKDSPLHF. The DNA for the CDR3 is TGCAGCGCCTCGGTCGCAAAGGATTCACCCCTCCACTTT. Combining the CDR3 with reference TRBV29-1 and TRBJ1-6 gives the whole variable domain SAVISQKPSRDICQRGTSLTIQCQVDSQVTMMFWYRQQPGQSLTLIATANQGSEATYESGFVIDKFPISRPNLTFSTLTVSNMSPEDSSIYLCSASVAKDSPLHFGNGTRLTVT.

This sequence joins TRBV7-2 and TRBJ2-1, with 9 bases fitting TRBD2. CDR3 length: 14 amino acids. CDR1 is SGHTA, CDR2 FQGNSA, per germline. V trimming: 10 bases; J trimming: 4 bases; junction bases outside the gene matches: 8. The CDR3 DNA reads TGTGCCACCCGGCGGGGGGGACAGTACAATGAGCAGTTCTTC. It translates to CATRRGGQYNEQFF. The full variable domain, in which reference TRBV7-2 and TRBJ2-1 provide the parts outside the CDR3, is GAGVSQSPSNKVTEKGKDVELRCDPISGHTALYWYRQSLGQGLEFLIYFQGNSAPDKSGLPSDRFSAERTGGSVSTLTIQRTQQEDSAVYLCATRRGGQYNEQFFGPGTRLTVL.

The chain couples TRBV4-1 to TRBJ1-3, with TRBD1 matching over 11 bases. Germline CDR1 reads MGHRA; CDR2 reads YSYEKL. J was trimmed by 5 bases and V by 0 bases; bases with no gene match: 6. The CDR3 is made up of 17 amino acids. CDR3 nucleotide sequence: TGCGCCAGCAGCCAAGAGGGGGGACAGGGGGAGAGAAACACCATATATTTT. Amino acids: CASSQEGGQGERNTIYF.

This chain uses TRBV2 with TRBJ2-6; unclear D gene. The germline gives CDR1 SNHLY, CDR2 FYNNEI. CDR3 length: 18 residues. Between the trimmed V and J ends, which lost 0 bases and 1 base, there was a span of 13 bases. The CDR3: CASSEAVSRTSGANVLTF. In DNA form, the CDR3 reads TGTGCCAGCAGTGAAGCGGTCAGCCGTACTTCTGGGGCCAACGTCCTGACTTTC.

This clone was recorded only once. The V call is TRBV5-1, the J call TRBJ2-5, with 7 bases identical to TRBD2. This CDR3 has 17 amino acids. V trimming: 3 bases; J trimming: 2 bases; junction bases outside the gene matches: 13. Germline CDR1 and CDR2: SGHRS and YFSETQ. CDR3 sequence reads: CASSSSPTRAGQETQYF. The CDR3 bases are TGCGCCAGCAGCTCATCCCCGACTCGAGCGGGGCAAGAGACCCAGTACTTC. The full variable domain, rest sourced from reference TRBV5-1 and TRBJ2-5, is KAGVTQTPRYLIKTRGQQVTLSCSPISGHRSVSWYQQTPGQGLQFLFEYFSETQRNKGNFPGRFSGRQFSNSRSEMNVSTLELGDSALYLCASSSSPTRAGQETQYFGPGTRLLVL.

V usage is TRBV7-9 and J usage is TRBJ1-5; 12 bases are a match to TRBD1. With 4 bases clipped from V and 14 bases from J, the junction kept 12 bases outside the gene matches. This CDR3 is built from 15 residues. Germline-derived CDR1 and CDR2 are SEHNR and FQNEAQ (reference sequence). DNA for the CDR3: TGTGCCAGCAGCTCGCCGGGACAGGGGGCTACCCTCAAGCATTTT. Its protein is CASSSPGQGATLKHF.

This chain uses TRBV7-7 with TRBJ2-7; TRBD1 might be the D (5 bases). CDR1 is SSHAT, CDR2 FNYEAQ, per germline (reference sequence). This CDR3 is 15 amino acids long. The CDR3 coding sequence is TGTGCGGCCTTAGGGGCTAGTCTTCCGAGCTACGAGCAGTACTTC. It encodes CAALGASLPSYEQYF. Combining the CDR3 with reference TRBV7-7 and TRBJ2-7 gives the whole variable domain GAGVSQSPRYKVTKRGQDVTLRCDPISSHATLYWYQQALGQGPEFLTYFNYEAQPDKSGLPSDRFSAERPEGSISTLTIQRTEQRDSAMYRCAALGASLPSYEQYFGPGTRLTVT.

The CDR3 DNA is TGTGCCAGCAGCCGGGCAGTAGCGGCTAACACCGGGGAGCTGTTTTTT. Residues: CASSRAVAANTGELFF. The chain employs TRBV7-6 and TRBJ2-2; maybe TRBD2 (6 bases). V gave up 5 bases and J gave up 2 bases, with 15 bases separating them. This CDR3 comprises 16 residues. CDR1 is SGHVS, CDR2 FNYEAQ, per germline.

This clone was detected only once. V and J are TRBV10-1 and TRBJ2-7, with TRBD2 as a possible D gene (6 bases). The V end lost 3 bases, the J end lost 2 bases, and 11 bases lay between the germline ends. The CDR3 length is 14 residues. Germline assignment: CDR1 WNHNN and CDR2 SYGVQD (reference sequence). CDR3: CASSEGTGAYEQYF. Written as DNA, the CDR3 is TGCGCCAGCAGTGAAGGGACTGGGGCCTACGAGCAGTACTTC.

The V and J genes are TRBV5-1 and TRBJ2-7; tentatively, D is TRBD2 (5 bases). The CDR3 totals 13 residues. Germline loops: CDR1 SGHRS, CDR2 YFSETQ. V lost 4 bases, J lost 2 bases, and 10 bases lay in between. For the CDR3, the DNA is TGCGCCAGCAGCATCGGACTCCCCTACGAGCAGTACTTC. Its protein product is CASSIGLPYEQYF.

The chain has TRBV5-1 and TRBJ1-4; D is possibly TRBD1 (5 bases). The length of the CDR3 is 14 residues. Germline-derived CDR1 and CDR2 are SGHRS and YFSETQ. V was cut by 7 bases and J by 5 bases, with 15 bases left in between. The CDR3 sequence: CASARGVSNEKLFF. CDR3 DNA: TGCGCCAGCGCGCGGGGGGTTTCCAATGAAAAACTGTTTTTT.

A note on this clone: A junction boundary mismatches the germline segment, possibly from a read error. This chain links TRBV10-3 with TRBJ1-3; D is undetermined. The length of the CDR3 is 12 residues. Germline V gives CDR1 ENHRY, CDR2 SYGVKD. The CDR3 spells CAISKSGNTIYF. The CDR3 coding sequence is TGTGCCATCAGTAAGTCGGGAAACACCATATATTTT.

The chain recombines TRBV19 with TRBJ2-7; D might be TRBD2 (5 bases). Germline lookup yields CDR1 LNHDA and CDR2 SQIVND (reference sequence). Between the trimmed V and J ends, which lost 1 base and 3 bases, there was a span of 13 bases. This CDR3 has 15 amino acids. Written as DNA, the CDR3 is TGTGCCAGTAGTATAGGATTCGGGGTCGGCTACGAGCAGTACTTC. This translates into CASSIGFGVGYEQYF.

V gene TRBV9 combines with J gene TRBJ1-3; D gene ambiguous. The CDR3 loop spans 16 amino acids. Trimming left V 4 bases short and J 0 bases short, with 14 bases between. Looked up from germline, CDR1 is SGDLS and CDR2 is YYNGEE. The CDR3 loop reads CASSPHSGLSGNTIYF. The CDR3 region has the DNA TGTGCCAGCAGCCCCCACAGTGGGCTCTCTGGAAACACCATATATTTT. Full variable domain (remainder filled in from reference TRBV9 and TRBJ1-3): DSGVTQTPKHLITATGQRVTLRCSPRSGDLSVYWYQQSLDQGLQFLIQYYNGEERAKGNILERFSAQQFPDLHSELNLSSLELGDSALYFCASSPHSGLSGNTIYFGEGSWLTVV.

The chain couples TRBV9 to TRBJ2-1; 7 bases are a match to TRBD2. Germline CDR1 SGDLS, CDR2 YYNGEE. V lost 3 bases, J lost 9 bases, and 15 bases stayed unmatched. The CDR3 is made up of 16 amino acids. CDR3 nucleotide sequence: TGTGCCAGCAGCGCCCGGGACTATTCCTGGGGGAGTGAGCAGTTCTTC. Translation gives CASSARDYSWGSEQFF.

The chain carries TRBV7-6 and TRBJ2-3, with unresolved D. Trimming shortened V by 4 bases and J by 5 bases, and 4 bases separated the two germline ends. CDR1 and CDR2 from the germline V gene are SGHVS and FNYEAQ. This CDR3 has 11 amino acids. CDR3 amino acids: CASSWGDTQYF. For the CDR3, the DNA is TGTGCCAGCAGCTGGGGAGATACGCAGTATTTT.

The chain has TRBV5-1 and TRBJ2-7; 9 positions match TRBD1. The J segment lost 6 bases and the V segment lost 5 bases, leaving 3 bases of the junction unmatched. The CDR3 loop spans 12 amino acids. Germline CDR1 SGHRS, CDR2 YFSETQ. CDR3 in amino acids: CASRETGGEQYF. CDR3 nucleotide sequence: TGCGCCAGCAGGGAGACAGGGGGCGAGCAGTACTTC.

The chain is built from TRBV6-6 and TRBJ1-2, with a possible D match to TRBD1 (5 bases). Deletions cut 5 bases from V and 7 bases from J, with 17 bases between. The CDR3 runs 14 residues. Looked up from germline, CDR1 is MNHNY and CDR2 is SVGAGI (reference sequence). CDR3 in amino acids: CASSQGFRAGGYTF. The CDR3 DNA reads as TGTGCCAGCAGTCAGGGTTTTCGGGCTGGTGGCTACACCTTC.